The next 15 T cell receptor beta chains were all read from a single sample in a study of CD8 T cells in Susac syndrome. Random hexamers were used to reverse transcribe the RNA input (about 0.5 to 1 ug). Each CDR3 protein gets one entry after TCRdb re-called the immunoSEQ multiplex PCR reads with MiXCR. Found here are around 230,000 distinct CDR3 sequences, about 95% of them singletons; the top ten hold roughly 0.1%. Sequencing input: CD4+ T cells from PBMCs. These receptors all stem from a human donor with Susac syndrome.

V usage is TRBV20-1 and J usage is TRBJ2-5, with TRBD1 identical over 9 bases. The V gene's germline CDR1 is DFQATT and CDR2 SNEGSKA (reference sequence). This CDR3 is 13 amino acids long. V shed 6 bases, J shed 7 bases, and the junction held 9 bases outside the gene matches. In nucleotides, the CDR3 is TGCAGTGCCCGGGACAGGGCCGGGGTGACCCAGTACTTC. It translates to CSARDRAGVTQYF.

The chain employs TRBV30 and TRBJ2-4, with 12 bases aligning to TRBD2. The CDR3 has 14 residues. With 5 bases clipped from V and 8 bases from J, the junction kept 7 bases outside the gene matches. The V gene's germline CDR1 is GTSNPN and CDR2 SVGIG (reference sequence). CDR3 protein: CAWRLAGALDIQYF. The CDR3 bases are TGTGCCTGGCGACTAGCGGGAGCGCTGGACATTCAGTACTTC.

The chain has TRBV29-1 and TRBJ1-2; the D is unclear. The germline CDR1 and CDR2 sequences are SQVTM and ANQGSEA. The CDR3 is 13 amino acids. V gave up 4 bases and J gave up 3 bases, with 12 bases separating them. CDR3 coding DNA: TGCAGCGTTGCTCCCGGGGTTGACTATGGCTACACCTTC. Amino acids: CSVAPGVDYGYTF.

The gene calls are TRBV29-1 and TRBJ2-7; no reliable D call. Per germline, CDR1 SQVTM and CDR2 ANQGSEA. The CDR3 is made up of 11 amino acids. The V end lost 3 bases, the J end lost 7 bases, and 10 bases lay between the germline ends. Here the CDR3 DNA reads TGCAGCGTTGACAGGTCCGGGGAGCAGTACTTC. Amino acids: CSVDRSGEQYF.

The chain couples TRBV29-1 to TRBJ2-3; the match to TRBD2 covers 8 bases. V gave up 8 bases and J gave up 6 bases; unmatched junction bases: 13. In germline, CDR1 is SQVTM, CDR2 ANQGSEA. The CDR3 is 14 residues long. CDR3 sequence reads: CSLRQGGRPDTQYF. The CDR3 nucleotides read TGCAGCCTCCGGCAGGGCGGGAGGCCGGATACGCAGTATTTT.

The chain is built from TRBV7-2 and TRBJ1-5; maybe TRBD1 (6 bases). The CDR3 spans 16 residues. Trimming pared 1 base from V and 5 bases from J, leaving 15 bases between. Germline V gene sequence: CDR1 SGHTA, CDR2 FQGNSA. The DNA of the CDR3 is TGTGCCAGCAGCTTAGAGGCAGGGGCGTTCGATCAGCCCCAGCATTTT. Protein: CASSLEAGAFDQPQHF. The whole variable domain, remainder taken from reference TRBV7-2 and TRBJ1-5, is GAGVSQSPSNKVTEKGKDVELRCDPISGHTALYWYRQSLGQGLEFLIYFQGNSAPDKSGLPSDRFSAERTGGSVSTLTIQRTQQEDSAVYLCASSLEAGAFDQPQHFGDGTRLSIL.

This clonotype has only one observation. The chain recombines TRBV12-3 or TRBV12-4 with TRBJ1-5; perhaps TRBD1 as D (5 bases). V was pared by 0 bases and J by 0 bases, with 15 bases between. This CDR3 spans 18 amino acids. CDR3 amino acids: CASSLAVGAGGSNQPQHF. In DNA form, the CDR3 reads TGTGCCAGCAGTTTAGCGGTAGGGGCCGGGGGTAGCAATCAGCCCCAGCATTTT.

The V gene is TRBV27, the J gene TRBJ2-7, with 7 bases fitting TRBD2. V gave up 2 bases and J gave up 2 bases; unmatched junction bases: 6. There are 15 residues in the CDR3. Per the germline V gene, CDR1 is MNHEY and CDR2 is SMNVEV (reference sequence). The chain's CDR3 is CASSLREAHPYEQYF. The CDR3 DNA is TGTGCCAGCAGTTTACGGGAGGCCCACCCCTACGAGCAGTACTTC.

This chain uses TRBV6-6 with TRBJ2-2, with 7 bases aligning to TRBD1. The trim removed 4 bases at V and 3 bases at J, leaving 8 bases unmatched. From germline, CDR1 is MNHNY and CDR2 SVGAGI (reference sequence). The CDR3 loop spans 16 amino acids. CDR3 nucleotide sequence: TGTGCCAGCAGTTCTTCCGACAGGGAGTACACCGGGGAGCTGTTTTTT. Translating it yields CASSSSDREYTGELFF.

The J gene is TRBJ2-1, the V gene TRBV5-4; 9 bases align to TRBD2. The CDR3 is 16 residues long. J was trimmed by 8 bases and V by 0 bases; bases with no gene match: 9. Germline V lookup: CDR1 SGHNT, CDR2 YYREEE (reference sequence). CDR3: CASSLASSGSWDEQFF. The CDR3 nucleotides read TGTGCCAGCAGCTTGGCGAGTAGCGGGAGTTGGGATGAGCAGTTCTTC.

The J gene is TRBJ2-5, the V gene TRBV7-9, with unresolved D. V was cut by 7 bases and J by 7 bases, with 19 bases left in between. Germline lookup yields CDR1 SEHNR and CDR2 FQNEAQ (reference sequence). The CDR3 totals 14 residues. Here the CDR3 DNA reads TGTGCCAGCACCTTGGCCCCTAACGAGGTGACCCAGTACTTC. It specifies CASTLAPNEVTQYF.

J is TRBJ1-1 and V is TRBV29-1, with 7 bases lining up with TRBD1. CDR3 length: 16 amino acids. Germline trimming cut 4 bases from V and 0 bases from J; bases unmatched to any gene: 11. CDR1 and CDR2 (germline): SQVTM, ANQGSEA. Written as DNA, the CDR3 is TGCAGCGTTGTTGACAGGGTGACTGTAATGAACACTGAAGCTTTCTTT. As protein: CSVVDRVTVMNTEAFF.

The chain carries TRBV24-1 and TRBJ2-2, with 8 bases that match TRBD1. The CDR3 totals 16 residues. CDR1 and CDR2 (germline): KGHDR, SFDVKD. With V trimmed by 4 bases and J by 5 bases, 8 bases remained unmatched. The CDR3: CATSESGTGHTGELFF. The CDR3 DNA follows: TGTGCCACCAGTGAGTCCGGGACAGGCCATACCGGGGAGCTGTTTTTT.

The rearrangement uses TRBV28 and TRBJ2-5; TRBD1 agrees at 7 bases. The V gene end was trimmed by 6 bases and the J gene end by 5 bases; junction bases not matched to a gene: 9. Germline V gene lookup returns CDR1 MDHEN and CDR2 SYDVKM. CDR3 length: 14 residues. CDR3 loop: CASSHLGQDETQYF. CDR3 coding DNA: TGTGCCAGCAGCCACCTTGGACAGGATGAGACCCAGTACTTC.

CDR3 in amino acids: CAWDRLENTEAFF. The CDR3 DNA reads as TGTGCCTGGGACAGGCTAGAGAACACTGAAGCTTTCTTT. The gene calls are TRBV30 and TRBJ1-1; maybe TRBD1 (6 bases). Deletions cut 5 bases from V and 1 base from J, with 11 bases between. Germline loops: CDR1 GTSNPN, CDR2 SVGIG (reference sequence). This CDR3 contains 13 residues.